The source of this T cell receptor (beta chain) is a study of shared clonotypes between healthy human individuals. Splitting of each subset's genomic DNA was done evenly across several immunoSEQ plates. Method: immunoSEQ multiplex PCR; TCRdb's copy keeps in-frame clones and lacks some. The data show around 1,100,000 clones, with about 72% seen just once and 0.89% held by the top ten. This clone was seen more than once but under ten times. The target antigen is unknown. This CDR3 comprises 15 residues. Germline V gives CDR1 MNHEY, CDR2 SVGAGI. V shed 2 bases and J shed 2 bases, with 11 bases lying between them. Study outcomes and limitations: Clonotypes that were shared across a few donors made up around 5% of naive CD4 clonotypes.

The sequencing input was memory CD4+ T cells from PBMCs. This sample's subset: CD45RA-negative fraction. This TCR came from a young man in good health. Some clones in this sample may be carry-over from other donors' samples. The rearrangement joins TRBV6-5 to TRBJ2-3, with D possibly matching TRBD1 (6 bases). The chain's CDR3 is CASSYSGQYTDTQYF. The CDR3 coding sequence is TGTGCCAGCAGTTACAGTGGACAGTACACAGATACGCAGTATTTT.